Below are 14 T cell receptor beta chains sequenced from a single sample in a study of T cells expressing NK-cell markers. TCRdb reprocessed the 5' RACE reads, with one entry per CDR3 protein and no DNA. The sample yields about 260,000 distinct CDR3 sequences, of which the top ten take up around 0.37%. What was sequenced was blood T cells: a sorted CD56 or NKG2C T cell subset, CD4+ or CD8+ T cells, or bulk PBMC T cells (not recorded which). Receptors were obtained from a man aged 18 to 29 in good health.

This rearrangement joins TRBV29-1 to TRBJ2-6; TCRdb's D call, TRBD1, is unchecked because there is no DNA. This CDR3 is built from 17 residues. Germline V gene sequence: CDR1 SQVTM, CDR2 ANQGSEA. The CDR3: CSVEDRKGFGGANVLTF. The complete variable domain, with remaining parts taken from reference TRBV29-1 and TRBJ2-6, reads SAVISQKPSRDICQRGTSLTIQCQVDSQVTMMFWYRQQPGQSLTLIATANQGSEATYESGFVIDKFPISRPNLTFSTLTVSNMSPEDSSIYLCSVEDRKGFGGANVLTFGAGSRLTVL.

CDR3 protein: CSVRGRSSYNEQFF. The gene calls are TRBV29-1 and TRBJ2-1; TCRdb designates TRBD2, a call that cannot be tested without DNA. Germline values: CDR1 SQVTM, CDR2 ANQGSEA. The CDR3 runs 14 residues.

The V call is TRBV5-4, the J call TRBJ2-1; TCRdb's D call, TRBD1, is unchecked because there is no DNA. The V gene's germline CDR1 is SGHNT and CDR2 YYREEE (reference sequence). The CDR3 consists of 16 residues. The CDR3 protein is CASSRGQGDSYNEQFF.

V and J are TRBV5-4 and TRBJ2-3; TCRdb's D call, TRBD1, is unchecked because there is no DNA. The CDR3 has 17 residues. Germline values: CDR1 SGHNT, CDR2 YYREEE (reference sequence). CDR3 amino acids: CASSLGQGVGGTDTQYF.

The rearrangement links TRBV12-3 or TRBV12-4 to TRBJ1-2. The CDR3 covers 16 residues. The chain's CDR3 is CASSLGRVVGNYGYTF.

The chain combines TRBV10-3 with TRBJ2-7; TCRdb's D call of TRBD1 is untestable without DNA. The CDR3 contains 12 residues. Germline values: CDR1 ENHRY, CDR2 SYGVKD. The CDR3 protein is CAISFTGAEQYF.

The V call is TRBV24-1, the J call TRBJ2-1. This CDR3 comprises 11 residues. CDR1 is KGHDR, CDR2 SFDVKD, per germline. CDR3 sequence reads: CATKSGNEQFF.

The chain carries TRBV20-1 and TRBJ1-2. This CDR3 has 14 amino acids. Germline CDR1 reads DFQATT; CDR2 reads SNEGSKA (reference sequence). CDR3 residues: CSASPTRQGYGYTF.

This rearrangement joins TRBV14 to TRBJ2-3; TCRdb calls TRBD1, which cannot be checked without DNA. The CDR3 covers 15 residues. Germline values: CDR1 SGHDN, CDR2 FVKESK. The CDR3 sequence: CASSQVEGDWNTQYF.

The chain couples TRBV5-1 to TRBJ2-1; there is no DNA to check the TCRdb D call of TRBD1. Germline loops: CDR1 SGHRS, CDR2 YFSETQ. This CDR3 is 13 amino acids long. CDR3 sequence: CASSFQVGGEQFF.

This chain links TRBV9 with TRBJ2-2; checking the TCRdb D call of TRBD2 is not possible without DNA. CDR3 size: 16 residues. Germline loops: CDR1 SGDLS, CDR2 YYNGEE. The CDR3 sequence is CASSFTSGTSTGELFF. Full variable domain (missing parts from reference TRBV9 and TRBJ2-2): DSGVTQTPKHLITATGQRVTLRCSPRSGDLSVYWYQQSLDQGLQFLIQYYNGEERAKGNILERFSAQQFPDLHSELNLSSLELGDSALYFCASSFTSGTSTGELFFGEGSRLTVL.

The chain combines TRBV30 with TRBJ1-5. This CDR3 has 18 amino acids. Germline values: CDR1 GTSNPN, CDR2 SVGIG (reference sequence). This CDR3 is CAWSPEGPRSFGNQPQHF.

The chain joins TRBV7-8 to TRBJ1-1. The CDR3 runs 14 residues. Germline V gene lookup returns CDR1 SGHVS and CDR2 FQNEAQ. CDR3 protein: CASSLGGDFAEAFF. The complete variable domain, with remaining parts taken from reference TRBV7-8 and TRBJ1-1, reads GAGVSQSPRYKVAKRGQDVALRCDPISGHVSLFWYQQALGQGPEFLTYFQNEAQLDKSGLPSDRFFAERPEGSVSTLKIQRTQQEDSAVYLCASSLGGDFAEAFFGQGTRLTVV.

The CDR3 sequence: CSASGTLTPYEQYF. V and J are TRBV20-1 and TRBJ2-7; TCRdb indicates TRBD1, and absent DNA this call remains unverified. This CDR3 spans 14 amino acids. CDR1 and CDR2 from the germline V gene are DFQATT and SNEGSKA (reference sequence).